Listed below are T cell receptor beta chains from one sample, sequenced in a study of patients and donors after allogeneic stem cell transplantation. TCRdb recomputed calls from the RT-PCR reads with MiXCR, one row per CDR3 protein. The profile covers tens of thousands of distinct CDR3 sequences, with around 5% appearing a single time and about 2.8% taken by the ten largest. Sequenced material: blood, either unsorted or a sorted T cell fraction (not recorded which). Source of these receptors: a human donor who was either an allogeneic HSCT recipient or a stem cell or donor lymphocyte infusion donor (not recorded which). It is not recorded whose cells these are; they may come from a transplant donor. CDR3s include the opening cysteine and the closing phenylalanine or tryptophan. The D gene is left open where the match is weak. Clone size is stated in some rows and not others, as once, few, many or a class when expanded.

V	J	size	D	DNA	CDR3
TRBV12-3/TRBV12-4	TRBJ2-7	many	TRBD1	TGTGCCAGCAGGCGAACAACAGGGGGCAAAAACTACGAGCAGTACTTC	CASRRTTGGKNYEQYF
TRBV5-6	TRBJ2-5	NA	NA	TGTGCCAGCAGCCGCGGGACTTTCCAAGAGACCCAGTACTTC	CASSRGTFQETQYF
TRBV5-1	TRBJ1-2	many	NA	TGCGCCAGCAGCCCTGGGGGAACTGGGGAAGGCTACACCTTC	CASSPGGTGEGYTF
TRBV6-1	TRBJ2-2	many	NA	TGTGCCAGCAGGCGGGGGCCCAGCACCGGGGAGCTGTTTTTT	CASRRGPSTGELFF
TRBV4-2	TRBJ2-7	many	NA	TGTGCCAGCAGCCAAGATATCAACGAGCAGTACTTC	CASSQDINEQYF
TRBV7-9	TRBJ1-2	many	NA	TGTGCCAGCAGCTTAGCCGTTGGACGAATTGGCTACACCTTC	CASSLAVGRIGYTF
TRBV4-2	TRBJ1-2	many	NA	TGTGCCAGCAGCCAAGCGGGGGCAGGATCCGGCTACACCTTC	CASSQAGAGSGYTF
TRBV15	TRBJ2-1	many	NA	TGTGCCACCAGCAGAGATAACGGCAATGAGCAGTTCTTC	CATSRDNGNEQFF
TRBV5-1	TRBJ2-3	many	TRBD2	TGCGCCAGCAAGGGACTAGCGGGGAGCACAGATACGCAGTATTTT	CASKGLAGSTDTQYF
TRBV3-1	TRBJ1-1	many	NA	TGTGCCAGCAGCCAAAGGGATGTGAACACTGAAGCTTTCTTT	CASSQRDVNTEAFF
TRBV24-1	TRBJ1-5	many	NA	TGTGCCACCAGTGTTGGACAGTCCCAGCATTTT	CATSVGQSQHF
TRBV7-2	TRBJ1-5	many	NA	TGTGCCAGCAGCGGTCGACGGGGAAATCAGCCCCAGCATTTT	CASSGRRGNQPQHF
TRBV28	TRBJ1-6	many	TRBD1	TGTGCCAGCACCTCCCGCCCAGGACAGGGTAATTCACCCCTCCACTTT	CASTSRPGQGNSPLHF
TRBV7-2	TRBJ2-5	many	NA	TGTGCCAGCAGCCGGTGGGGAGAGACCCAGTACTTC	CASSRWGETQYF
TRBV12-3/TRBV12-4	TRBJ1-1	many	NA	TGTGCCAGCAGTTTGTGGGGGAGTGTGGCTGAAGCTTTCTTT	CASSLWGSVAEAFF
TRBV12-3/TRBV12-4	TRBJ2-5	many	NA	TGTGCCAGCAGTTTGGGGCGGGGCCAGGGGGAGACCCAGTACTTC	CASSLGRGQGETQYF
TRBV11-2	TRBJ2-1	many	NA	TGTGCCAGCAGCTTAGGCCCAGGGGCCTACAATGAGCAGTTCTTC	CASSLGPGAYNEQFF
TRBV4-2	TRBJ2-7	many	TRBD2	TGTGCCAGCAGCCAAGATGTGATAGCGGGACTCTACGAGCAGTACTTC	CASSQDVIAGLYEQYF
TRBV30	TRBJ2-5	NA	NA	TGTGCCTGGACCGGGGACCAAGAGACCCAGTACTTC	CAWTGDQETQYF
TRBV10-3	TRBJ1-1	many	NA	TGTGCCATCAGTGCGGGGTTCCTTCAAAAGGGGGAAGCTTTCTTT	CAISAGFLQKGEAFF
TRBV11-1	TRBJ2-1	many	NA	TGTGCCAGCAGCCCGGGACAAAGGGTAGGTGAGCAGTTCTTC	CASSPGQRVGEQFF
TRBV20-1	TRBJ1-2	NA	NA	TGCAGTGCTCTGCAGTCCTATGGCTACACCTTC	CSALQSYGYTF
TRBV6-5	TRBJ1-1	many	NA	TGTGCCAGCATCGTAGGGGGCACTGAAGCTTTCTTT	CASIVGGTEAFF
TRBV20-1	TRBJ2-7	few	NA	TGCAGTGCTATTAATTTGGGGACACAGGAGCAGTACTTC	CSAINLGTQEQYF
TRBV7-2	TRBJ2-3	many	TRBD2	TGTGCCAGCAGCTTAGCCTCACCGGGACTAGCGACAACAGATACGCAGTATTTT	CASSLASPGLATTDTQYF
TRBV6-1	TRBJ2-3	many	TRBD2	TGTGCCAGCAGGAGGGAGGGCCCCACAGATACGCAGTATTTT	CASRREGPTDTQYF